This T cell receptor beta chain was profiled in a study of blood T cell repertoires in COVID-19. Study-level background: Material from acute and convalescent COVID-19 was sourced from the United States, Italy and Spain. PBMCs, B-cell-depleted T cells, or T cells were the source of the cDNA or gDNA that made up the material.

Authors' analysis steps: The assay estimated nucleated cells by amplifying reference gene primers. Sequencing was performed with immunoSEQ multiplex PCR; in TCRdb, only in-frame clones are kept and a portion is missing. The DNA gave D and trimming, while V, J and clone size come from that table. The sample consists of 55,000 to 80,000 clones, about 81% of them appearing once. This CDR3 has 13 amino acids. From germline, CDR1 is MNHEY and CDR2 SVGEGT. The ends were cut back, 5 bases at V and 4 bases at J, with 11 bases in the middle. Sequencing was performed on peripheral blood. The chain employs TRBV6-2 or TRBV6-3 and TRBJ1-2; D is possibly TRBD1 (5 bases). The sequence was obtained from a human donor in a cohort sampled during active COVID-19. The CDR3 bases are TGTGCCAGCAGTCCCGGGGGTCCCTATGGCTACACCTTC. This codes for CASSPGGPYGYTF.